This TCR beta chain appears in the sequencing data of a study of blood T cell repertoires in COVID-19. Study summary: Spain, Italy and the United States supplied samples that represented acute and convalescent COVID-19.

Some clones are missing from TCRdb's copy, which holds only in-frame ones; the method was immunoSEQ multiplex PCR. The repertoire holds 90,000 to 130,000 clones, around 84% seen once, with 1.4% to 1.5% in the top ten. This CDR3 region has 14 residues. Unmatched junction bases numbered 5, after V lost 2 bases and J lost 7 bases. CDR1 KGHSH and CDR2 LQKENI come from the germline V gene. Sample: peripheral blood. The sequence derives from a man aged 35 to 55 with acute or convalescent COVID-19. The chain combines TRBV18 with TRBJ1-2, with 9 bases lining up with TRBD1. As DNA, the CDR3 is TGTGCCAGCTCACCAGGGACAGGGATAAGTGGCTACACCTTC. It is translated as CASSPGTGISGYTF.